Sequencing of this T cell receptor (beta chain) was carried out in a study of technical replicates of blood from several donors (dated by TCRdb to the late 2010s). Details on this clone: Its target antigen remains unknown. Within one base of it there is no much larger clone, and no base qualities were kept.

Library method: the immunoSEQ multiplex PCR assay. As stored in TCRdb, this immuneACCESS dataset retains in-frame rearrangements with V and J assigned. A fraction of the clones does not appear; measured against another copy, unresolved V genes explain less than half of the discrepancy, and the remainder lacks a known reason. Counted in this sample were 65,000 to 95,000 clones; 95% to 98% of them appeared once. The ten largest make up almost 0.3% of the sample. The junction shows trimming of 6 bases on V and 2 bases on J, plus 14 bases between the germline ends. Reading the germline V gene gives CDR1 MNHEY and CDR2 SVGAGI. The CDR3 sequence holds 15 residues, the cysteine and phenylalanine included. Kept here is only the CDR3 DNA, which spans 45 bases and is read in frame from base 1.

The rearrangement joined TRBV6-5 to TRBJ1-5; the D region possibly corresponds to TRBD1 (6 bases align). The sequenced sample was T cells isolated from PBMCs. The origin of this receptor is a human donor in good health. CDR3 region: CASRQGRGGNQPQHF. The DNA is TGTGCCAGCAGACAGGGACGGGGAGGCAATCAGCCCCAGCATTTT.